Listed here is a single TCR beta chain. Its target antigen remains unknown. No qualities accompany the bases; no much larger clone lies one base away. The cohort comprised 550 to 700 healthy bone marrow donors. At the time of sampling, all cohort members were nominally healthy, though unrecorded immune exposures were likely present. The donor was CMV seronegative and was included in the group of a few hundred seronegative cohort members. A peripheral blood sample was collected from each donor, and TCR beta sequencing was performed on peripheral blood mononuclear cells. Genomic DNA was extracted from the blood cell samples with the Qiagen DNeasy Blood Extraction Kit. The sample comes from a study of cytomegalovirus exposure and HLA in healthy donors (dated by TCRdb to about 2017). Some background on the complete study: An earlier analysis of 587 of the donors reported 250 to 300 Gb of sequence data and roughly 100 million unique TCR beta sequences from about 200 million T cells. An early release that covered about 600 HLA-typed donors contained about 300 gigabases of sequencing data and about 93 million unique TCR sequences. Of the approximately 400 genotyped donors, 65% to 90% fell in the genetic ancestry cluster associated with self-reported Caucasian donors. The study aimed to test whether signatures of past pathogen exposure could be identified by cataloging public T cell receptors. The study profiled the T cell repertoires of 666 subjects by immunosequencing and related them to cytomegalovirus serostatus. Besides the first cohort of roughly 640 subjects, a separate validation cohort made up of over 95 different subjects was used. High-throughput TCR immunosequencing, statistical association of individual TCRs with disease status, and machine learning were combined to predict cytomegalovirus infection status. A later analysis re-analyzed previously published TCR beta repertoires from about 600 donors and added high-resolution HLA genotyping to study TCR occurrence patterns. Rather than using new phenotypic data, the later analysis identified candidate immune exposures from TCR beta sequences and from how often those sequences occurred across donors. In an earlier analysis of 587 of the donors, high-throughput TCR beta sequencing was used to judge whether each TCR beta V gene segment behaved as functional or pseudogenic. Donor age, sex, ethnicity and CMV serostatus were compiled together with the repertoire data. A later genetic analysis took genome-wide SNP genotypes for 398 of the 666 donors and used that subset as a discovery cohort. Every repertoire in the discovery cohort had been generated on one and the same sequencing platform. Both class I and class II loci were covered by HLA typing, at four-digit resolution. Typing coverage differed by locus: A, B, C, DRB1 and DQB1 were typed in about 629-630 donors, DQA1 in about 500, DPA1 in over 600, and DPB1 in roughly 450. Because of strong linkage in the cohort, five DR-DQ haplotypes were treated as single units for association and clustering. Among about 360 genotyped donors of the cohort, an average of 235,054 unique TCR beta nucleotide sequences were sequenced per donor, roughly a sixth of them non-productive. Summary of the overall study and its limitations: Linkage disequilibrium might explain the correlated functional status among segregating V segments, but an unknown experimental factor could not be ruled out. Most CMV-associated TCR beta chains appeared to be HLA-restricted in a later analysis, and the HLA associations seemed to be driven largely by CMV exposure. A group of highly shared sequence variants was considered likely to be a technical artifact of the sequencing pipeline. The authors suggested that the approach could potentially be extended to other disease states and immunological phenotypes. In a later analysis, HLA-associated TCR beta chains were found to be more clonally expanded and to have lower generation probabilities than equally common non-associated chains. Immune exposure information for the cohort was limited to CMV serostatus. Specific HLA alleles were associated with over 15,000 TCR beta sequences at a false discovery rate of 0.05 in a later analysis. Because HLA typing was missing for some donors at each locus, association tests included only the typed subset. According to a later analysis, TCR association rates differed among HLA loci, with DRB1 alleles showing the most associated TCRs and HLA-C alleles showing the fewest. While some public TCRs were present in many individuals, most TCR sequences turned up only very rarely across donors. In vitro tests confirmed that a few of the cytomegalovirus-associated TCR beta chains recognize cytomegalovirus antigens. Only TCR beta chains were sequenced in this cohort, and the absence of alpha or paired-chain data limited detectable features. The study listed 164 TCR beta chains as associated with cytomegalovirus. Some IMGT-functional V segments, including TRBV6-2 and TRBV6-3, could not be told apart with the 87-base-pair reads, so those segments were excluded. About 17 rarely observed V segments, including chromosome 9 orphons, were excluded from the earlier analysis of several hundred of the donors because counts were too low. The classifier was reported to diagnose cytomegalovirus status with high specificity and sensitivity in both the original and validation cohorts. A later analysis reported that several top co-occurrence clusters appeared linked to parvovirus B19, influenza, CMV and Epstein-Barr virus. A further reported finding was that TCR beta sequences accurately predicted the HLA-A and HLA-B alleles for most subjects in the first cohort. Compared with the roughly 670-donor mean, donors in an Asian-associated ancestry cluster had fewer N-insertions in productive TCRs, according to a later genetic analysis. Assigning TCR associations to individual alleles was difficult when HLA alleles, especially DR and DQ, strongly co-occurred. The presence/absence analyses assumed that sequencing depth was roughly uniform across donors, and that assumption may not be true. A later genetic analysis associated a missense DCLRE1C variant with V-gene and J-gene trimming of TCR beta chains, and an independent cohort replicated the association. An earlier analysis of approximately 500 of the donors showed that most TCR beta V segments appeared in productive rearrangements either about 87% or about 30% of the time, which broadly matched IMGT annotations.

The trim is 2 bases for V and 4 bases for J, with a gap of 6 bases between the germline ends. The germline V gene (reference sequence) supplies CDR1 GTSNPN and CDR2 SVGIG. The CDR3 holds 12 amino acids from the cysteine to the phenylalanine. Just CDR3 DNA is preserved here, 36 bases in frame from base 1. Libraries were made using the immunoSEQ multiplex PCR assay. For the multiplex PCR, a mixture combining 60 forward primers for TCR Vbeta segments and 13 reverse primers for TCR Jbeta segments was used. A multiplex PCR assay on genomic DNA amplified the CDR3 region of rearranged TCR beta genes. The amplified TCR beta libraries were sequenced on the Illumina HiSeq System as 87-base-pair reads. Turning to the authors' computational methods: A later analysis tallied approximately 87 million unique TCR beta chains across the roughly 610 repertoires, and approximately 12 million of those chains were shared by two or more donors. Raw reads were error-corrected and collapsed into unique sequences with a nearest-neighbor algorithm that merged closely related sequences to remove PCR and sequencing errors. V, D and J gene segments were assigned by aligning CDR3 sequences to IMGT reference sequences. Each retained sequence needed at least a six-nucleotide match to both a V gene segment and a J gene segment. Rearrangements were classified as productive when the CDR3 lacked stop codons and remained in frame with V and J, and all other rearrangements were classified as non-productive. CDR3 was defined by IMGT convention, running from the second conserved V-encoded cysteine to the conserved J-encoded phenylalanine. Sequences without an unambiguous match to a single V gene segment were excluded from the earlier analysis of several hundred of the donors. In an earlier analysis of approximately 550 of the donors, V segments were called functional above 56.7% productive rearrangements and were called segregating when the between-donor standard deviation exceeded 5%. To diagnose cytomegalovirus status from the catalog of TCR beta chain sequences, a statistical classification framework was built. In a later analysis, V and J genes were assigned by comparing TCR nucleotide sequences against IMGT/GENE-DB human TR gene sequences. Using the TCRdist pipeline, a later analysis assigned CDR3 sequences along with most-parsimonious VDJ recombination scenarios. In a later analysis, each TCR beta chain was defined by its CDR3 amino acid sequence together with its V-gene family, and reads lacking a unique V-gene family were excluded. In a later analysis, several hundred highly shared, low-generation-probability nucleotide sequences were removed to address suspected cross-contamination and a sequencing artifact. In a later analysis, a clonal expansion index for each public chain was calculated from normalized within-repertoire ranks of inferred template counts. Generation probabilities in a later analysis came from a VDJ recombination model fitted to out-of-frame rearrangements, and those results were checked against IGoR. In a later analysis, TCR-TCR, TCR-HLA and TCR-CMV co-occurrence was scored with hypergeometric tests, and a repertoire-size bias correction was applied to TCR pairs. In a later analysis, false discovery rates were estimated by permuting HLA or CMV assignments 20 times. A later analysis grouped co-occurring TCRs with DBSCAN, adding TCRdist sequence similarity when clustering within HLA-allele-positive subsets. Co-occurrence clustering excluded repertoires with fewer than 30,000 or more than 120,000 public chains, plus five with anomalous nucleotide sharing. TCRdb retrieved this table from immuneACCESS and kept in-frame rearrangements only. Not all clones are present; in checked studies, unresolved V genes account for under half, and no reason is known for the remainder. V and J calls plus clone size are reproduced from that table; the DNA served to infer D and trimming. The sample table shows about 170,000 clones, and around four fifths are seen once. The ten largest clonotypes hold about 1.9% of the sample.

The clonotype originates from a female donor in good health and CMV-seronegative. The chain links TRBV30 with TRBJ1-3, with TRBD1 as a weak D call on 5 bases. Sequencing was done on a sample of PBMCs. The DNA sequence reads TGTGCCTGGAGTAGGGGCGGAAACACCATATATTTT. Its protein product is CAWSRGGNTIYF.